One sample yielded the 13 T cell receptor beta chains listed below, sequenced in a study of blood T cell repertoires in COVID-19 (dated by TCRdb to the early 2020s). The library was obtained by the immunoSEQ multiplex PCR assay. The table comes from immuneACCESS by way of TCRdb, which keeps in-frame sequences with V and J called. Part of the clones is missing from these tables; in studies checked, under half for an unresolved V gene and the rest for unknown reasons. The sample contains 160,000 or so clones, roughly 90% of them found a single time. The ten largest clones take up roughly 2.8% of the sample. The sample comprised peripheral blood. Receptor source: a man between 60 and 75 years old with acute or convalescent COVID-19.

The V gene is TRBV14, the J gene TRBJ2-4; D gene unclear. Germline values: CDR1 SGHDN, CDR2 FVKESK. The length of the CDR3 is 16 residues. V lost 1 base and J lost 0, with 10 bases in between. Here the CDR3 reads CASSQGAILAKNIQYF. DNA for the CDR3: TGTGCCAGCAGCCAAGGAGCCATACTAGCCAAAAACATTCAGTACTTC.

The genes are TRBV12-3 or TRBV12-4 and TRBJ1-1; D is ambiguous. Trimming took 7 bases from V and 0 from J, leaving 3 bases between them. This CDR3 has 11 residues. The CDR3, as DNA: TGTGCCAGCACTTTGAACACTGAAGCTTTCTTT. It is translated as CASTLNTEAFF.

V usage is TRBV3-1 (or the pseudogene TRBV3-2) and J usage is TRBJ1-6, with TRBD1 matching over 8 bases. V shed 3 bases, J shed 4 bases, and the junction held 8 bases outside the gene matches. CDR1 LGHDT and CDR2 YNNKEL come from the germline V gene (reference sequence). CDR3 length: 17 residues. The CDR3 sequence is CASSQDRADIYNSPLHF. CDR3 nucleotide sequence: TGTGCCAGCAGCCAGGACAGGGCTGACATTTATAATTCACCCCTCCACTTT.

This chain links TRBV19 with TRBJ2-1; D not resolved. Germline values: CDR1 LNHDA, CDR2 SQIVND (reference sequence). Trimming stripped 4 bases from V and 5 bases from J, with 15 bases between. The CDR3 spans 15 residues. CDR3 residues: CASSTHNPNNNEQFF. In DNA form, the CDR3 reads TGTGCCAGTAGTACCCATAACCCCAACAACAATGAGCAGTTCTTC.

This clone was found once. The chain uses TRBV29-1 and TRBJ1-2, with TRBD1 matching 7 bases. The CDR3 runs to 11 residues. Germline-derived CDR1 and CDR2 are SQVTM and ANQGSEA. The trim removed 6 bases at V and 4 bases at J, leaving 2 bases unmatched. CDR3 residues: CSVQGIYGYTF. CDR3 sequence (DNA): TGCAGCGTACAGGGGATCTATGGCTACACCTTC. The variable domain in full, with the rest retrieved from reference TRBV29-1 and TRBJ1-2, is SAVISQKPSRDICQRGTSLTIQCQVDSQVTMMFWYRQQPGQSLTLIATANQGSEATYESGFVIDKFPISRPNLTFSTLTVSNMSPEDSSIYLCSVQGIYGYTFGSGTRLTVV.

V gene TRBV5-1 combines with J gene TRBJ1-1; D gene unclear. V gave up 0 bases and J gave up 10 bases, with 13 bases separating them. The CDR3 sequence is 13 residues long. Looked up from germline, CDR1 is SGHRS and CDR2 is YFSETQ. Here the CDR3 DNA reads TGCGCCAGCAGCTTGGAGGAGGGAGCCCCAGCTTTCTTT. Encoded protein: CASSLEEGAPAFF.

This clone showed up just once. The CDR3 reads CASSQDVRGQGNTPWGNTIYF. Written as DNA, the CDR3 is TGTGCCAGCAGCCAAGATGTCCGGGGACAGGGAAATACACCATGGGGAAACACCATATATTTT. The genes are TRBV3-1 (or the pseudogene TRBV3-2) and TRBJ1-3; 9 bases fit TRBD1. Germline CDR1 is LGHDT and CDR2 is YNNKEL (reference sequence). Trimming at V came to 0 bases and at J to 4 bases, leaving 19 bases not matched to a gene. This CDR3 region has 21 residues.

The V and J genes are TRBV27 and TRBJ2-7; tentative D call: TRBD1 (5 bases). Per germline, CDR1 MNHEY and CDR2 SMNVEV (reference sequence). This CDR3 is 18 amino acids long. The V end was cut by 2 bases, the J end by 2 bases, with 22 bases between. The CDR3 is CASSLSLSGQALAYEQYF. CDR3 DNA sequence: TGTGCCAGCAGTTTAAGTTTATCAGGGCAAGCCCTCGCCTACGAGCAGTACTTC.

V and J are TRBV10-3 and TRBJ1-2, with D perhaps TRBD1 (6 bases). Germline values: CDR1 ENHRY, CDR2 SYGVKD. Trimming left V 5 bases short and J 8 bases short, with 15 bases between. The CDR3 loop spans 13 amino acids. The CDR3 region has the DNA TGTGCCATCAGTCTCTCAGGGGACCGCGGCTACACCTTC. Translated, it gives CAISLSGDRGYTF.

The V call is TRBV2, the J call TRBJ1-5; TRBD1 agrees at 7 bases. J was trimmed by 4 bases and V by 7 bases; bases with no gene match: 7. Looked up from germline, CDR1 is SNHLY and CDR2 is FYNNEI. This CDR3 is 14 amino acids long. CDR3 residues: CASKRAGGNQPQHF. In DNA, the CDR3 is TGTGCCAGCAAACGGGCAGGGGGAAATCAGCCCCAGCATTTT.

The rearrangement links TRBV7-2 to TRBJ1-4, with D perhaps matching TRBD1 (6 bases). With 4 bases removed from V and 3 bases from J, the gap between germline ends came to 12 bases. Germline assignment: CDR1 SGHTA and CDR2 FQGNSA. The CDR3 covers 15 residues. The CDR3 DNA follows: TGTGCCAGCAGCTCTAGAGGGGGTCCTAATGAAAAACTGTTTTTT. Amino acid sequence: CASSSRGGPNEKLFF.

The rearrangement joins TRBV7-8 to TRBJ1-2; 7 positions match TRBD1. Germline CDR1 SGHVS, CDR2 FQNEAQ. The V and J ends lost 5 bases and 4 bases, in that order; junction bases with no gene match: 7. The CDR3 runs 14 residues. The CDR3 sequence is CASSPGTVGYGYTF. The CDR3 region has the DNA TGTGCCAGCAGCCCCGGGACAGTTGGCTATGGCTACACCTTC.

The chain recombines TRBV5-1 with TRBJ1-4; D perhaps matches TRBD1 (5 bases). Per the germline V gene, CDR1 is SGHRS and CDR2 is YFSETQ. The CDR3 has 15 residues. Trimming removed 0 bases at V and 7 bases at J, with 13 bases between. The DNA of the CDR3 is TGCGCCAGCAGCTTGGAGGGGCTGAGAGGTGAAAAACTGTTTTTT. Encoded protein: CASSLEGLRGEKLFF.